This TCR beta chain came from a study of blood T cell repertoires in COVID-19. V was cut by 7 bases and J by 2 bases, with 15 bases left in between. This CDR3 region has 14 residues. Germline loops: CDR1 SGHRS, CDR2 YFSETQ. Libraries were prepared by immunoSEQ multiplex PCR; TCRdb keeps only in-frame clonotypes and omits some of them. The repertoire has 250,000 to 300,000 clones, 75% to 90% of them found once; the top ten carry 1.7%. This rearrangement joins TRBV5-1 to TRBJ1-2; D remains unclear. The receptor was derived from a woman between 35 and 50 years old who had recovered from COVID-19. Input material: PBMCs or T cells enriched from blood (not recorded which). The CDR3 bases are TGCGCCAGCGGACCGGGAGACTCCAACTATGGCTACACCTTC. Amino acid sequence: CASGPGDSNYGYTF.